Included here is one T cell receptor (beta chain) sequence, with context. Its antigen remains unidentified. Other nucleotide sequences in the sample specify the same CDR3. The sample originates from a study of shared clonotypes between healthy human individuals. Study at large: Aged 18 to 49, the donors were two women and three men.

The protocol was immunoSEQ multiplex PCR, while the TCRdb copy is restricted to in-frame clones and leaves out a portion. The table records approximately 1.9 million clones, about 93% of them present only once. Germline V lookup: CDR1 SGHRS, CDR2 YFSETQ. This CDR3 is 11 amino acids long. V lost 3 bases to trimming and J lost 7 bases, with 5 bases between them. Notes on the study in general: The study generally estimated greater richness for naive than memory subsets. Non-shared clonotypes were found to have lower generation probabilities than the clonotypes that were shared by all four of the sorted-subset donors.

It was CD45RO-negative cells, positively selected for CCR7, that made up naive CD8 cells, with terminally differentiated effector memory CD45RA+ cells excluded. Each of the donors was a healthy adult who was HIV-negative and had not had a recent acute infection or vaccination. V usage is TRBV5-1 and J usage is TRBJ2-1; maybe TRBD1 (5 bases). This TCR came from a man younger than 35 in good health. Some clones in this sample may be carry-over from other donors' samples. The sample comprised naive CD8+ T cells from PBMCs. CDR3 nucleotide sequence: TGCGCCAGCAGCTCAGGGAATGAGCAGTTCTTC. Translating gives CASSSGNEQFF.